The 14 T cell receptor beta chains below all came from one sample that was sequenced in a study of shared clonotypes between healthy human individuals. Only CD45RO-negative cells positively selected for CCR7 counted as naive CD8 cells, so terminally differentiated effector memory CD45RA+ cells were excluded. This table comes from immunoSEQ multiplex PCR, and its TCRdb copy is limited to in-frame clones, with some not included. The sample holds 2 million to 2.5 million clones; 85% to 95% are singletons and the top ten take approximately 1.2%. What was sequenced was naive CD8+ T cells sorted from blood. The origin of the receptors is a man aged 18 to 30 in good health.

J is TRBJ2-3 and V is TRBV9; weak D call: TRBD1 (6 bases). Trimming stripped 4 bases from V and 4 bases from J, with 10 bases between. Germline CDR1 is SGDLS and CDR2 is YYNGEE. The CDR3 spans 13 residues. Here the CDR3 DNA reads TGTGCCAGCAGCAGACAGGAGCCAGATACGCAGTATTTT. It specifies CASSRQEPDTQYF. Filled out from reference TRBV9 and TRBJ2-3, the complete variable domain reads DSGVTQTPKHLITATGQRVTLRCSPRSGDLSVYWYQQSLDQGLQFLIQYYNGEERAKGNILERFSAQQFPDLHSELNLSSLELGDSALYFCASSRQEPDTQYFGPGTRLTVL.

The chain recombines TRBV23-1 with TRBJ1-2, with unresolved D. TRBV23-1 is classed as an ORF, of uncertain function. Between the trimmed V and J ends, which lost 9 bases and 0 bases, there was a span of 8 bases. The length of the CDR3 is 12 residues. The CDR3 coding sequence is TGCGCCAGAAAGAATTCTAACTATGGCTACACCTTC. It yields the protein CARKNSNYGYTF.

The chain has TRBV7-9 and TRBJ1-2; TRBD1 is a possible D gene (6 bases). Between the trimmed V and J ends, which lost 4 bases and 7 bases, there was a span of 13 bases. The CDR3 runs to 13 residues. CDR1 and CDR2 from the germline V gene are SEHNR and FQNEAQ (reference sequence). CDR3 in amino acids: CASSYGEGGGYTF. The CDR3 DNA is TGTGCCAGCAGCTACGGGGAAGGGGGTGGCTACACCTTC.

Regarding this clone: Other DNA variants within this sample encode the same CDR3. The rearrangement joins TRBV7-8 to TRBJ2-1; 12 positions match TRBD2. This CDR3 spans 16 amino acids. Looked up from germline, CDR1 is SGHVS and CDR2 is FQNEAQ. V shed 1 base, J shed 4 bases, and the junction held 2 bases outside the gene matches. CDR3 coding DNA: TGTGCCAGCAGCTTAGGCCTAGCGGGAGGGTACAATGAGCAGTTCTTC. Protein product: CASSLGLAGGYNEQFF. Using reference TRBV7-8 and TRBJ2-1 for the parts outside the CDR3, the full variable domain is GAGVSQSPRYKVAKRGQDVALRCDPISGHVSLFWYQQALGQGPEFLTYFQNEAQLDKSGLPSDRFFAERPEGSVSTLKIQRTQQEDSAVYLCASSLGLAGGYNEQFFGPGTRLTVL.

Concerning this clone: The junction shows a germline mismatch at one end, possibly a read error. V usage is TRBV7-7 and J usage is TRBJ2-2; 12 bases agree with TRBD2. The CDR3 is 21 residues long. The germline gives CDR1 SSHAT, CDR2 FNYEAQ (reference sequence). CDR3 region: CASSATNTLAGGPANTGELFF. CDR3 bases: TGTGCTAGCAGCGCCACGAATACACTAGCGGGAGGCCCCGCGAACACCGGGGAGCTGTTTTTT.

This rearrangement joins TRBV4-1 to TRBJ1-3; D unclear. V was shortened by 1 base and J by 4 bases, with 11 bases between the two germline ends. Per germline, CDR1 MGHRA and CDR2 YSYEKL. This CDR3 is built from 15 residues. As DNA, the CDR3 is TGCGCCAGCAGCCAAGCGGTCCCGGCCGGAAACACCATATATTTT. The encoded protein is CASSQAVPAGNTIYF.

The chain couples TRBV4-1 to TRBJ2-7; D is undetermined. The germline V and J ends were trimmed by 0 bases and 6 bases, with 12 bases remaining between them. The germline V gene encodes CDR1 MGHRA and CDR2 YSYEKL. The CDR3 length is 14 residues. CDR3 sequence (DNA): TGCGCCAGCAGCCAAGATGTCGGTCCTAGCGAGCAGTACTTC. This codes for CASSQDVGPSEQYF.

This clone was picked up one time. This chain joins TRBV13 and TRBJ1-2, with D perhaps TRBD1 (5 bases). CDR1 and CDR2 (germline): PRHDT, FYEKMQ (reference sequence). Trimming took off 7 bases at V and 1 base at J, with 13 bases between the two ends. The CDR3 loop spans 14 amino acids. CDR3 loop: CASTFGGVNYGYTF. CDR3 in DNA: TGTGCCAGCACGTTCGGGGGGGTTAACTATGGCTACACCTTC.

V gene TRBV5-4 combines with J gene TRBJ2-7, with 8 bases fitting TRBD1. The V segment lost 3 bases and the J segment 6 bases; nucleotides outside the gene matches: 11. From germline, CDR1 is SGHNT and CDR2 YYREEE (reference sequence). This CDR3 spans 15 amino acids. DNA of the CDR3: TGTGCCAGCAGCTCCGCCAGCGGACAGGGAATCGAGCAGTACTTC. This codes for CASSSASGQGIEQYF.

The chain combines TRBV19 with TRBJ2-3, with D possibly TRBD2 on 6 matching bases. This CDR3 is 16 amino acids long. CDR1 and CDR2 (germline): LNHDA, SQIVND (reference sequence). V dropped 4 bases and J dropped 1 base, with 15 bases sitting between them. The CDR3 region has the DNA TGTGCCAGTAGTAGAGAAGGGACTTCCGGCACAGATACGCAGTATTTT. Translation gives CASSREGTSGTDTQYF.

This clone was observed once. The J gene is TRBJ2-7, the V gene TRBV13; perhaps TRBD1 as D (6 bases). CDR1 and CDR2 from the germline V gene are PRHDT and FYEKMQ (reference sequence). V was cut by 5 bases and J by 1 base, with 15 bases left in between. The CDR3 is 15 amino acids. For the CDR3, the DNA is TGTGCCAGCAGCCTCCGGACAGCCGTTTCCTACGAGCAGTACTTC. Protein sequence: CASSLRTAVSYEQYF.

The CDR3 sequence: CASSPVGGAASPLHF. CDR3 in DNA: TGCGCCAGCAGCCCTGTCGGGGGGGCTGCTTCACCCCTCCACTTT. V and J are TRBV4-3 and TRBJ1-6, with D perhaps TRBD1 (6 bases). Germline loops: CDR1 LGHNA, CDR2 YSLEER. This CDR3 contains 15 residues. V lost 4 bases and J 9 bases, leaving 16 bases between the germline ends.

The genes are TRBV21-1 and TRBJ1-1. TRBV21-1 is termed a pseudogene. CDR3 length equals 13 residues. The CDR3 sequence is CASNRLGRFEAFF. As DNA, the CDR3 is TGTGCCAGCAACCGACTGGGCCGGTTTGAAGCTTTCTTT.

The chain is built from TRBV27 and TRBJ2-7; D possibly matches TRBD1 or TRBD2 (5 bases each). Trimming pared 6 bases from V and 2 bases from J, leaving 14 bases between. CDR3 length: 14 residues. Germline CDR1 is MNHEY and CDR2 is SMNVEV (reference sequence). The CDR3 region has the DNA TGTGCCAGCAGACGGGACCTTGGGGCCTACGAGCAGTACTTC. It yields the protein CASRRDLGAYEQYF.